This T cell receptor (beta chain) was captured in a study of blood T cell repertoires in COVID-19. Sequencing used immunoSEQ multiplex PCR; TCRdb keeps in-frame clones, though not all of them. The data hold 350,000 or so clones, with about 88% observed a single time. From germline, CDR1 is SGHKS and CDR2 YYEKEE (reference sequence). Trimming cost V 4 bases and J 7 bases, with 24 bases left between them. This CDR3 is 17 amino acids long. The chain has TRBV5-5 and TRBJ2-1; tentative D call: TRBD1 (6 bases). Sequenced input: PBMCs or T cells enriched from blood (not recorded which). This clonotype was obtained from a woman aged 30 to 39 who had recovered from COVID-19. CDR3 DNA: TGTGCCAGCAGCCAATACCGTACAGGGTTGGGTGGAAATGAGCAGTTCTTC. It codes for CASSQYRTGLGGNEQFF. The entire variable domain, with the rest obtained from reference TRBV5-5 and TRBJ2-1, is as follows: DAGVTQSPTHLIKTRGQQVTLRCSPISGHKSVSWYQQVLGQGPQFIFQYYEKEERGRGNFPDRFSARQFPNYSSELNVNALLLGDSALYLCASSQYRTGLGGNEQFFGPGTRLTVL.